This TCR beta chain was captured by sequencing in a study of human T cells and chemical hapten exposure. About the study: Donors were sensitized with 2% DPC on the upper inner arm. Patients received weekly diphenylcyclopropenone doses to the scalp throughout the approximately 23-week study.

This CDR3 contains 14 residues. Only a few counts were recorded for this clonotype. Original handling: With a range of roughly 23,224 to 690,600, the median per sample was about 87,000 TCRs. From the RACE reads, TCRdb called clonotypes with MiXCR, one entry per CDR3 protein. For this entry, the V and J calls and clone size follow TCRdb and not the study's own pipeline. The top ten clones hold 1.6% of a sample with roughly 110,000 distinct CDR3 sequences, 9% to 15% of them seen once. Time point specified: pre-sensitization, week 0. As to treatment: therapeutic diphenylcyclopropenone sensitization with weekly scalp DPC.

The sequence was obtained from a woman between 45 and 65 years old with alopecia areata. Some clones in this sample may be carry-over from other donors' samples. The chain couples TRBV21-1 to TRBJ2-5; the table calls TRBD2, which could not be checked here. TRBV21-1 is termed a pseudogene. Source: whole blood, taken in connection with sensitization to the hapten diphenylcyclopropenone (DPC). CDR3 bases: TGTGCCAGCAGCAAATCAGGTAGCGTGGAGACCCAGTACTTC. Protein product: CASSKSGSVETQYF.